The clone carrying this T cell receptor beta chain was seen at least ten times. Using RNA transcripts as the source, TCR beta CDR3 regions were amplified. HTBI primers were employed in a first-round RT-PCR of the TCR CDR3. TCRdb re-analysed the multiplex PCR reads in MiXCR, keeping a single row per CDR3 protein. The repertoire holds 190,000 or so distinct CDR3 sequences, roughly 18% seen once, with about two fifths in the top ten. Germline V CDR1 and CDR2: SNHLY, FYNNEI. Trimming stripped 7 bases from V and 4 bases from J, with 10 bases between. The CDR3 is 12 amino acids. Graves' hyperthyroidism qualified as stable when ophthalmopathy did not progress within 18 months. The hyperthyroidism patients had all been newly diagnosed, and their disease duration was under 2 months. Their ages ranged from 18 to 65 years. Patients with uncontrolled infections, other autoimmune diseases, pregnancy or lactation were excluded.

The sample comes from a study of T cells in Graves' hyperthyroidism and ophthalmopathy. The sequenced sample was blood. This sequence joins TRBV2 and TRBJ1-1; a weak D match, TRBD1 (5 bases). The TCR originated in a man aged 35 to 55 with Graves' hyperthyroidism. DNA of the CDR3: TGTGCCAGCACCAGGGCTGGCACTGAAGCTTTCTTT. Protein sequence: CASTRAGTEAFF. The whole variable domain, filled in from reference TRBV2 and TRBJ1-1, reads EPEVTQTPSHQVTQMGQEVILRCVPISNHLYFYWYRQILGQKVEFLVSFYNNEISEKSEIFDDQFSVERPDGSNFTLKIRSTKLEDSAMYFCASTRAGTEAFFGQGTRLTVV.